This T cell receptor beta chain derives from a study of CD8 T cells in ankylosing spondylitis. Study findings and constraints: Relatively rare in peripheral blood, disease-linked clones were also CD8+. Significantly higher representation of disease-linked clones was reported for matched ankylosing spondylitis synovial fluid.

This clonotype has a handful of counts. The antigen is not known. Preparation of TCR beta libraries was done by quantitative 5'-RACE with molecular barcodes. Using its own MiXCR run on the 5' RACE reads, TCRdb lists one record per CDR3 protein. The sample holds 200,000 or so distinct CDR3 sequences; approximately 12% are singletons and the top ten take roughly 9.6%. The CDR3 loop spans 13 amino acids. V was pared by 4 bases and J by 4 bases, with 1 base of the junction left unmatched. The chain joins TRBV12-3 or TRBV12-4 to TRBJ2-1; 7 bases line up with TRBD2. This TCR derives from a female donor with ankylosing spondylitis or in good health (not recorded which). Sequencing was performed on blood, either unsorted or a sorted T cell fraction (not recorded which). The CDR3 loop is CASSSGRYNEQFF. The CDR3 coding sequence is TGTGCCAGCAGTTCCGGGAGGTACAATGAGCAGTTCTTC.